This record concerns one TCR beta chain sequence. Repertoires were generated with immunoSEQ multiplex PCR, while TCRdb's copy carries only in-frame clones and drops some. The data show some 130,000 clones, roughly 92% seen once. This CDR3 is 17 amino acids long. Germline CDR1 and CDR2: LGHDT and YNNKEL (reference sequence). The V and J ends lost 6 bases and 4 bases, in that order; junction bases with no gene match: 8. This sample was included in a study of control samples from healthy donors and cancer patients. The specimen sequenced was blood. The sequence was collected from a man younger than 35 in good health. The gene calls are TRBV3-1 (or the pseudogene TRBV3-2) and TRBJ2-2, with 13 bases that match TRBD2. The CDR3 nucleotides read TGTGCCAGCAGTTCCGGGGGGACTAGCGGGACCACCGGGGAGCTGTTTTTT. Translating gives CASSSGGTSGTTGELFF.